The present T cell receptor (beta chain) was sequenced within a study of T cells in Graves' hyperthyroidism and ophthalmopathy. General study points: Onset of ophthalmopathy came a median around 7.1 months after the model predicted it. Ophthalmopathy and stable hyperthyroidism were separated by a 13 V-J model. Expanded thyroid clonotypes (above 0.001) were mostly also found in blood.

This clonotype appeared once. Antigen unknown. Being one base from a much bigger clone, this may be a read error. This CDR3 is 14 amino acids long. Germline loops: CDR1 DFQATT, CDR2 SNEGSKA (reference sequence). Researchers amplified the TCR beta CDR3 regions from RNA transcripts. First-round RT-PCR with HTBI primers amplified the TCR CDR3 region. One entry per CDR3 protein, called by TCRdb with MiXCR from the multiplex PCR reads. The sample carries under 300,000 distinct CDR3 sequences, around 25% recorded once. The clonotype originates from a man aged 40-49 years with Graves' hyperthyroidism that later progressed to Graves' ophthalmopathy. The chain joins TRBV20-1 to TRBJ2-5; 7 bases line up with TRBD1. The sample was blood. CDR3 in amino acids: CNARYRGREETQYF. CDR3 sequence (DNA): TGCAATGCTAGATACAGGGGTCGGGAAGAGACCCAGTACTTC.